This T cell receptor beta chain emerged from a study of Ad26.COV2.S vaccination and SARS-CoV-2 variants. The V end was cut by 10 bases, the J end by 3 bases, with 12 bases between. Germline CDR1 SNHLY, CDR2 FYNNEI. The CDR3 has 13 residues. Here immunoSEQ multiplex PCR was the method, and the copy in TCRdb shows in-frame clones only, minus some. The data contain 300,000 to 400,000 clones, around 87% of them seen just once; the ten biggest clones take up about 3.4%. Ten or more counts support this clone. Treatment given: roughly 19 received Ad26.COV2.S at low or high dose, single or two shots; roughly 5 received placebo; per-sample allocation not given. Samples came from day 63 after the first vaccine or placebo injection.

This sequence joins TRBV2 and TRBJ1-4; no firm D call. The receptor comes from a person between 18 and 59 years old who received the Ad26.COV2.S COVID-19 vaccine or a placebo. Specimen: peripheral blood, collected in a trial of Ad26.COV2.S vaccine versus placebo. The CDR3 DNA reads TGTGCCACCGAGAATAGAGCTAATGAAAAACTGTTTTTT. Its translation is CATENRANEKLFF.